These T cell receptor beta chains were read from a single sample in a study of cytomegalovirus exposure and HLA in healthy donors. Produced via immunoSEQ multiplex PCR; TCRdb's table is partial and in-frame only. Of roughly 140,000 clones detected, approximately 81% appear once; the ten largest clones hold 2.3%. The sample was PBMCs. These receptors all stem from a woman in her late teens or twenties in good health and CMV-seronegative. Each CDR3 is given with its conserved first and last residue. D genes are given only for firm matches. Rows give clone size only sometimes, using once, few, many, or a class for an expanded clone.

CDR3: CASSARDTQYF
DNA: TGTGCCAGCAGCGCCCGTGATACGCAGTATTTT
D: .
size: .
length: 11
J: TRBJ2-3
V: TRBV9

CDR3: CASSFFSSYEQYF
DNA: TGTGCCAGCAGCTTCTTTAGCTCCTACGAGCAGTACTTC
D: .
size: .
length: 13
J: TRBJ2-7
V: TRBV7-9

CDR3: CASSVAGLAGGEQFF
DNA: TGTGCCAGCAGCGTAGCAGGACTAGCGGGGGGGGAGCAGTTCTTC
D: TRBD2
size: .
length: 15
J: TRBJ2-1
V: TRBV9

CDR3: CASCSGTVGSAQHF
DNA: TGTGCCAGCTGCTCAGGGACTGTGGGGTCGGCCCAGCATTTT
D: .
size: once
length: 14
J: TRBJ1-5
V: TRBV2

CDR3: CATSREGWQGGYEQYF
DNA: TGTGCCACCAGCAGAGAAGGTTGGCAGGGAGGATACGAGCAGTACTTC
D: .
size: .
length: 16
J: TRBJ2-7
V: TRBV15

CDR3: CAITGLGYGYTF
DNA: TGTGCCATCACAGGGTTAGGCTATGGCTACACCTTC
D: .
size: .
length: 12
J: TRBJ1-2
V: TRBV28

CDR3: CAWGGTGGTDTQYF
DNA: TGTGCCTGGGGGGGGACAGGGGGCACAGATACGCAGTATTTT
D: TRBD1
size: .
length: 14
J: TRBJ2-3
V: TRBV30

CDR3: CASSLMARATEAFF
DNA: TGTGCCAGCAGCTTAATGGCCCGAGCGACTGAAGCTTTCTTT
D: .
size: .
length: 14
J: TRBJ1-1
V: TRBV7-6

CDR3: CASSFVGLAGGELFF
DNA: TGTGCCAGCAGTTTTGTGGGACTAGCGGGGGGTGAGCTGTTTTTT
D: TRBD2
size: .
length: 15
J: TRBJ2-2
V: TRBV28

CDR3: CASSGIAGVKTGELFF
DNA: TGTGCCAGCAGTGGAATAGCGGGAGTGAAGACCGGGGAGCTGTTTTTT
D: TRBD2
size: .
length: 16
J: TRBJ2-2
V: TRBV6-6

CDR3: CASSLSGNYNSPLHF
DNA: TGTGCCAGCAGTTTGTCGGGGAATTATAATTCACCCCTCCACTTT
D: .
size: few
length: 15
J: TRBJ1-6
V: TRBV28

CDR3: CASSLGTFNSYEQYF
DNA: TGTGCCAGCAGCTTGGGGACTTTTAACTCCTACGAGCAGTACTTC
D: .
size: .
length: 15
J: TRBJ2-7
V: TRBV5-4

CDR3: CASSLHGQGYEQYF
DNA: TGTGCCAGCAGCTTACATGGGCAGGGCTACGAGCAGTACTTC
D: .
size: .
length: 14
J: TRBJ2-7
V: TRBV7-8

CDR3: CASSNAGQSRHF
DNA: TGTGCCAGCAGCAACGCCGGACAGAGTAGGCATTTT
D: .
size: .
length: 12
J: TRBJ1-5
V: TRBV2

CDR3: CASSFVNRANYGYTF
DNA: TGTGCCAGCAGTTTTGTTAATCGAGCTAACTATGGCTACACCTTC
D: .
size: .
length: 15
J: TRBJ1-2
V: TRBV27

CDR3: CASSPLAGNGANVLTF
DNA: TGTGCCAGCTCACCACTAGCAGGGAACGGGGCCAACGTCCTGACTTTC
D: .
size: .
length: 16
J: TRBJ2-6
V: TRBV18

CDR3: CASSLTGSGPQETQYF
DNA: TGTGCCAGCAGCTTAACGGGCAGCGGGCCTCAAGAGACCCAGTACTTC
D: .
size: .
length: 16
J: TRBJ2-5
V: TRBV7-3

CDR3: CASRLVGGYEQYF
DNA: TGTGCCAGCAGACTAGTGGGCGGCTACGAGCAGTACTTC
D: .
size: .
length: 13
J: TRBJ2-7
V: TRBV4-2

CDR3: CASSPAGQGNNEQFF
DNA: TGTGCCAGCAGCCCCGCGGGACAGGGTAATAATGAGCAGTTCTTC
D: TRBD1
size: .
length: 15
J: TRBJ2-1
V: TRBV28

CDR3: CASTLRGISYQETQYF
DNA: TGTGCCAGTACCTTAAGGGGCATATCGTACCAAGAGACCCAGTACTTC
D: .
size: .
length: 16
J: TRBJ2-5
V: TRBV19

CDR3: CASSYAGGSYEQYF
DNA: TGTGCCAGCAGTTACGCCGGGGGCTCCTACGAGCAGTACTTC
D: .
size: .
length: 14
J: TRBJ2-7
V: TRBV28

CDR3: CASSSGVEQYF
DNA: TGTGCCAGCAGTTCGGGGGTCGAGCAGTACTTC
D: .
size: .
length: 11
J: TRBJ2-7
V: TRBV6-5

CDR3: CASSESSGGSTDTQYF
DNA: TGTGCCAGCAGTGAAAGTAGCGGGGGAAGCACAGATACGCAGTATTTT
D: TRBD2
size: .
length: 16
J: TRBJ2-3
V: TRBV6-1

CDR3: CASRTGVETQYF
DNA: TGTGCCAGCAGGACAGGGGTGGAGACCCAGTACTTC
D: TRBD1
size: .
length: 12
J: TRBJ2-5
V: TRBV2